These 23 T cell receptor beta chains originate from one sample sequenced in a study of shared clonotypes between healthy human individuals. Sequencing used immunoSEQ multiplex PCR; TCRdb keeps in-frame clones, though not all of them. The sample lists about 510,000 clones, less than 85% occurring once. Specimen: PBMCs. The receptors come from a woman aged 35 to 49 in good health. Some clones in this sample may be carry-over from other donors' samples.

For this clone: A much larger clone differs by one base, so this may be a read error. The chain links TRBV7-2 to TRBJ2-7; D unresolved. This CDR3 is 13 amino acids long. CDR1 and CDR2 (germline): SGHTA, FQGNSA. Trimming stripped 5 bases from V and 0 bases from J, with 8 bases between. CDR3 sequence: CASSPPISYEQYF. The CDR3 DNA is TGTGCCAGCAGCCCCCCCATCTCCTACGAGCAGTACTTC.

V and J are TRBV5-4 and TRBJ2-1; 14 bases line up with TRBD2. Unmatched junction bases numbered 7, after V lost 4 bases and J lost 1 base. Germline V CDR1 and CDR2: SGHNT, YYREEE (reference sequence). The CDR3 is 18 residues long. The CDR3 loop is CASSPGLAGVRSYNEQFF. The CDR3 coding sequence is TGTGCCAGCAGCCCGGGACTAGCGGGAGTAAGGTCCTACAATGAGCAGTTCTTC.

The chain recombines TRBV11-2 with TRBJ2-5; D call uncertain. The V and J ends lost 4 bases and 0 bases respectively, with 15 bases between them. Germline V gene data show CDR1 as SGHAT and CDR2 as FQNNGV. The CDR3 spans 16 residues. This CDR3 reads CASSSPDGVYQETQYF. DNA of the CDR3: TGTGCCAGCAGCTCCCCCGACGGCGTCTACCAAGAGACCCAGTACTTC.

Only one count was recorded for this clone. Additional DNA sequences in this sample encode the identical CDR3. The chain joins TRBV7-2 to TRBJ1-5; D call uncertain. V dropped 3 bases and J dropped 0 bases, with 9 bases sitting between them. The CDR3 is 15 amino acids. From germline, CDR1 is SGHTA and CDR2 FQGNSA. The CDR3 region has the DNA TGTGCCAGCAGCTTGGGGTCGGTTAGCAATCAGCCCCAGCATTTT. Translation gives CASSLGSVSNQPQHF.

This chain connects TRBV5-1 to TRBJ2-1; 7 bases match TRBD2. J was trimmed by 3 bases and V by 0 bases; bases with no gene match: 6. This CDR3 contains 16 residues. In germline, CDR1 is SGHRS, CDR2 YFSETQ. This chain's CDR3 is CASSLAGGSFYNEQFF. CDR3 sequence (DNA): TGCGCCAGCAGCTTGGCCGGCGGGAGTTTCTACAATGAGCAGTTCTTC. Full variable domain (rest looked up from reference TRBV5-1 and TRBJ2-1): KAGVTQTPRYLIKTRGQQVTLSCSPISGHRSVSWYQQTPGQGLQFLFEYFSETQRNKGNFPGRFSGRQFSNSRSEMNVSTLELGDSALYLCASSLAGGSFYNEQFFGPGTRLTVL.

This clone was detected a few times. The chain joins TRBV7-3 to TRBJ2-1, with 7 nucleotides matching TRBD2. J lost 4 bases, V lost 1 base, and 4 bases had no gene match. CDR1 and CDR2 (germline): SGHTA, FQGTGA. The CDR3 consists of 15 residues. The CDR3 sequence: CASSLRAGLYNEQFF. Here the CDR3 DNA reads TGTGCCAGCAGCTTAAGGGCGGGACTATACAATGAGCAGTTCTTC.

This clone was observed a handful of times. The chain recombines TRBV2 with TRBJ1-6; maybe TRBD1 (5 bases). V was clipped by 6 bases and J by 6 bases, with 15 bases between them. CDR3 length equals 15 residues. Germline V gene lookup returns CDR1 SNHLY and CDR2 FYNNEI. CDR3 coding DNA: TGTGCCAGCAGGCCAGGGACCCTTGCTAATTCACCCCTCCACTTT. Encoded protein: CASRPGTLANSPLHF.

The V and J genes are TRBV18 and TRBJ2-2; TRBD1 is a possible D gene (6 bases). CDR3 size: 14 residues. V shed 3 bases and J shed 6 bases, with 11 bases lying between them. Germline CDR1 and CDR2: KGHSH and LQKENI. CDR3 loop: CASSPRQDPGELFF. In DNA form, the CDR3 reads TGTGCCAGCTCACCGAGACAGGACCCCGGGGAGCTGTTTTTT.

In the case of this clone: This could be a read error, since a much larger clone is one nucleotide away. The chain has TRBV2 and TRBJ1-1, with a tentative D call TRBD1 (6 bases). CDR1 and CDR2 from the germline V gene are SNHLY and FYNNEI. The CDR3 has 13 residues. V lost 6 bases and J 7 bases, leaving 15 bases between the germline ends. DNA for the CDR3: TGTGCCAGCAGCCCCCCCCAGGGGAGTGAAGCTTTCTTT. It is translated as CASSPPQGSEAFF.

This clone was observed a few times. J is TRBJ1-1 and V is TRBV6-1; TRBD1 matches 7 bases. V shed 1 base, J shed 5 bases, and the junction held 13 bases outside the gene matches. CDR1 and CDR2 (germline): MNHNS, SASEGT. This CDR3 is built from 17 residues. CDR3 amino acids: CASSEGHRGFGGTEAFF. CDR3 DNA: TGTGCCAGCAGTGAAGGTCACAGGGGATTTGGGGGGACTGAAGCTTTCTTT.

The chain links TRBV25-1 to TRBJ2-1, with D unresolved. V gave up 3 bases and J gave up 9 bases, with 15 bases separating them. Germline V lookup: CDR1 MGHDK, CDR2 SYGVNS. This CDR3 has 14 amino acids. CDR3 sequence: CASSEQQSWGEQFF. CDR3 nucleotide sequence: TGTGCCAGCAGTGAGCAACAGTCCTGGGGTGAGCAGTTCTTC.

The rearrangement joins TRBV4-1 to TRBJ1-1; no reliable D call. The V gene's germline CDR1 is MGHRA and CDR2 YSYEKL. This CDR3 is built from 16 residues. V lost 1 base to trimming and J lost 6 bases, with 18 bases between them. CDR3 in amino acids: CASSQGNVLPASEAFF. The CDR3 DNA reads as TGCGCCAGCAGCCAAGGGAATGTCCTGCCTGCATCTGAAGCTTTCTTT.

The chain employs TRBV5-8 and TRBJ2-7; D unresolved. This CDR3 contains 15 residues. V lost 4 bases and J 1 base, leaving 15 bases between the germline ends. Germline loops: CDR1 SGHTS, CDR2 YDEGEE. The CDR3 spells CASSQEGDVSYEQYF. The CDR3, as DNA: TGTGCCAGCAGCCAAGAAGGAGATGTATCCTACGAGCAGTACTTC.

This rearrangement joins TRBV11-1 to TRBJ2-7; D not resolved. Germline V gene data show CDR1 as SGHAT and CDR2 as FQDESV (reference sequence). There are 14 residues in the CDR3. The V gene lost 1 base and the J gene lost 4 bases, with 11 bases spanning the gap. This CDR3 is CASSLGPSVYEQYF. For the CDR3, the DNA is TGTGCCAGCAGCTTAGGGCCCAGTGTTTACGAGCAGTACTTC. The full variable domain, completed using reference TRBV11-1 and TRBJ2-7, is EAEVAQSPRYKITEKSQAVAFWCDPISGHATLYWYRQILGQGPELLVQFQDESVVDDSQLPKDRFSAERLKGVDSTLKIQPAELGDSAMYLCASSLGPSVYEQYFGPGTRLTVT.

The chain has TRBV11-2 and TRBJ2-2; TRBD2 matches at 12 bases. Germline V gene data show CDR1 as SGHAT and CDR2 as FQNNGV. V shed 5 bases and J 5 bases; nucleotides not matched to a gene: 9. This CDR3 is 17 amino acids long. The CDR3 nucleotides read TGTGCCAGCAGCACGGGACTAGCGGGCGCGGGAACCGGGGAGCTGTTTTTT. It translates to CASSTGLAGAGTGELFF.

V and J are TRBV19 and TRBJ2-1; D could derive from TRBD1 or TRBD2 (5 bases each). The CDR3 runs to 11 residues. V gave up 11 bases and J gave up 4 bases, with 9 bases separating them. CDR1 and CDR2 from the germline V gene are LNHDA and SQIVND (reference sequence). The CDR3 spells CAGTGYNEQFF. In DNA, the CDR3 is TGTGCCGGGACGGGGTACAATGAGCAGTTCTTC.

The rearrangement links TRBV5-1 to TRBJ2-1; TRBD2 matches 8 bases. Germline values: CDR1 SGHRS, CDR2 YFSETQ. The junction had 9 bases not matched to a gene; V was cut back by 7 bases and J by 9 bases. This CDR3 is 13 amino acids long. The CDR3 reads CASHGLALTEQFF. The CDR3 DNA follows: TGCGCCAGCCATGGACTAGCCTTGACTGAGCAGTTCTTC. Full variable domain (rest looked up from reference TRBV5-1 and TRBJ2-1): KAGVTQTPRYLIKTRGQQVTLSCSPISGHRSVSWYQQTPGQGLQFLFEYFSETQRNKGNFPGRFSGRQFSNSRSEMNVSTLELGDSALYLCASHGLALTEQFFGPGTRLTVL.

The J gene is TRBJ2-2, the V gene TRBV11-2; no clear D gene. V lost 3 bases and J lost 1, with 12 bases in between. Germline CDR1 and CDR2: SGHAT and FQNNGV. This CDR3 is 16 amino acids long. The CDR3 coding sequence is TGTGCCAGCAGCTTGTGGGCCAGAGGGAACACCGGGGAGCTGTTTTTT. Amino acid sequence: CASSLWARGNTGELFF.

The table lists this clone with a few counts. The rearrangement links TRBV4-3 to TRBJ2-3; weak D call: TRBD1 (5 bases). The CDR3 consists of 16 residues. V lost 1 base and J 3 bases, leaving 14 bases between the germline ends. Germline V gene data show CDR1 as LGHNA and CDR2 as YSLEER. CDR3 DNA: TGCGCCAGCAGCCAAGGAAGCAGGGAATGGACAGATACGCAGTATTTT. It translates to CASSQGSREWTDTQYF.

The chain couples TRBV28 to TRBJ2-1; 12 bases are a match to TRBD2. Germline-derived CDR1 and CDR2 are MDHEN and SYDVKM. The CDR3 runs 14 residues. V lost 6 bases to trimming and J lost 9 bases; unmatched junction nucleotides: 6. CDR3 region: CASSLLAGGGEQFF. The CDR3 coding sequence is TGTGCCAGCAGCCTTCTAGCGGGAGGGGGTGAGCAGTTCTTC. Together with reference TRBV28 and TRBJ2-1, the CDR3 gives the full variable domain: DVKVTQSSRYLVKRTGEKVFLECVQDMDHENMFWYRQDPGLGLRLIYFSYDVKMKEKGDIPEGYSVSREKKERFSLILESASTNQTSMYLCASSLLAGGGEQFFGPGTRLTVL.

J is TRBJ2-1 and V is TRBV10-3; TRBD2 aligns across 10 bases. This CDR3 spans 17 amino acids. V dropped 0 bases and J dropped 6; count of bases not matched to a gene: 8. CDR1 and CDR2 from the germline V gene are ENHRY and SYGVKD. As DNA, the CDR3 is TGTGCCATCAGTGAGTCGGGAAGCGGGAGGGGCGGCAATGAGCAGTTCTTC. Protein product: CAISESGSGRGGNEQFF.

The chain uses TRBV29-1 and TRBJ2-3; D not certain. The CDR3 loop spans 12 amino acids. Germline lookup yields CDR1 SQVTM and CDR2 ANQGSEA. Trimming took off 7 bases at V and 4 bases at J, with 12 bases between the two ends. CDR3 amino acids: CSATRSADTQYF. The CDR3 bases are TGCAGCGCTACTCGCTCCGCAGATACGCAGTATTTT.

This clone has just one count. This sequence joins TRBV7-9 and TRBJ2-6; D possibly matches TRBD1 or TRBD2 (6 bases each). V gave up 0 bases and J gave up 3 bases, with 18 bases separating them. The CDR3 spans 19 residues. In germline, CDR1 is SEHNR, CDR2 FQNEAQ (reference sequence). This CDR3 is CASSLAGGGYLVGANVLTF. The CDR3, as DNA: TGTGCCAGCAGCTTAGCAGGAGGGGGGTACCTAGTTGGGGCCAACGTCCTGACTTTC.